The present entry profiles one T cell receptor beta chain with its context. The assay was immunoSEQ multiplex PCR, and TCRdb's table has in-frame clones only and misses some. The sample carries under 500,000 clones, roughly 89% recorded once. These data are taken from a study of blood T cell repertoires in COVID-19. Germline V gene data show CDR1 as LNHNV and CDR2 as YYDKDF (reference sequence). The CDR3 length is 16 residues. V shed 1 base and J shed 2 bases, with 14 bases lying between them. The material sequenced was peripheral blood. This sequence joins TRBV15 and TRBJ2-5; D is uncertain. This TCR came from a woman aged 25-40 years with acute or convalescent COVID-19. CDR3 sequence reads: CATSRVARTQQETQYF. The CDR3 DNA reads TGTGCCACCAGCAGAGTCGCGCGTACACAGCAAGAGACCCAGTACTTC.